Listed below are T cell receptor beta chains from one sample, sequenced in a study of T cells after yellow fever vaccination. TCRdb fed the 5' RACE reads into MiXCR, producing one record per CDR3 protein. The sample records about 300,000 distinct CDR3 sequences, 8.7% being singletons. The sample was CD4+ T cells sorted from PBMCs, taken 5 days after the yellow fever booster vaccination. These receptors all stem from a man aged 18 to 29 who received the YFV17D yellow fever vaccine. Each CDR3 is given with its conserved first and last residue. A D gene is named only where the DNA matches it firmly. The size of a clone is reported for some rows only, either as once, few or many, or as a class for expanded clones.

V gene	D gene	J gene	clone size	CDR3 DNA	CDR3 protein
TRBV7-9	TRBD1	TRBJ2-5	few	TGTGCCAGCAGCTTGACAGGGCTGCAGACCCAGTACTTC	CASSLTGLQTQYF
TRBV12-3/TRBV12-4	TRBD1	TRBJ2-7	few	TGTGCCAGCACCTGGACGGGACAGATCTACGAGCAGTACTTC	CASTWTGQIYEQYF
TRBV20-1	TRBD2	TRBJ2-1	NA	TGCAGCGACGAGAGACGGGGGGGCCCCTACAATGAGCAGTTCTTC	CSDERRGGPYNEQFF
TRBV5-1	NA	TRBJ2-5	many	TGCGCCAGCAGCTTGAATTGGGGGAATCGAGAGACCCAGTACTTC	CASSLNWGNRETQYF
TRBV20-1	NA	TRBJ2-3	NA	TGCAGTGTCCCCCGGCCGGGGAGGCCAGATACGCAGTATTTT	CSVPRPGRPDTQYF
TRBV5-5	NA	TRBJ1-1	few	TGTGCCAGCAGGGAGGGGATATACGACACTGAAGCTTTCTTT	CASREGIYDTEAFF
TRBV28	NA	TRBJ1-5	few	TGTGCCAGCAGTTTATTCGGTCGGTCAGATCAGCCCCAGCATTTT	CASSLFGRSDQPQHF
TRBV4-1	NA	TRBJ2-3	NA	TGCGCCAGCAGCCAACTAGCCGGAGGCGATACGCAGTATTTT	CASSQLAGGDTQYF
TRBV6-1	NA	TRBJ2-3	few	TGTGCCAGCAGAAGAAACATCGACGTAAAAACAGATACGCAGTATTTT	CASRRNIDVKTDTQYF
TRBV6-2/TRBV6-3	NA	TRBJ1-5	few	TGTGCCAGCAGCCAATTCAATCGGCAGCCCCAGCATTTT	CASSQFNRQPQHF
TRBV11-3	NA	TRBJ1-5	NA	TGTGCCAGCAGCTTCCTTCGGGACTTTCCGAATCAGCCCCAGCATTTT	CASSFLRDFPNQPQHF
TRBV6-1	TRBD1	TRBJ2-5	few	TGTGCCAGCAGTGGCTCGGGACAGGGGGGAGAGACCCAGTACTTC	CASSGSGQGGETQYF
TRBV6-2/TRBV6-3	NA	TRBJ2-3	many	TGTGCCAGCAGTTACCCGGAGAGCACCACAGATACGCAGTATTTT	CASSYPESTTDTQYF
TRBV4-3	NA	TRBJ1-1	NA	TGCGCCAGCAGCCAAAGGGGTCTGAACACTGAAGCTTTCTTT	CASSQRGLNTEAFF
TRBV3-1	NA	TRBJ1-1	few	TGTGCCAGCTCCAAGGGGAATGGAGCTTTCTTT	CASSKGNGAFF
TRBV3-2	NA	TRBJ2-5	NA	TGTGCCAGCGCCTATAGGAGGTACCAAGAGACCCAGTACTTC	CASAYRRYQETQYF
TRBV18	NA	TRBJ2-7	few	TGTGCCAGCTCACCACCGGGGTACCTCTCCTACGAGCAGTACTTC	CASSPPGYLSYEQYF
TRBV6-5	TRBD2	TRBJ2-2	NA	TGTGCCAGCAGTTACCCAACTAGCGGGGGCTGGACCGGGGAGCTGTTTTTT	CASSYPTSGGWTGELFF
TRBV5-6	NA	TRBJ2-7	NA	TGTGCCAGCAACCGGGGCCGGGACGGAGACGAGCAGTACTTC	CASNRGRDGDEQYF
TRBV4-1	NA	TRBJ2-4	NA	TGCGCCAGCAGCCCCATCGGGACCAGGACAGCCAAAAACATTCAGTACTTC	CASSPIGTRTAKNIQYF
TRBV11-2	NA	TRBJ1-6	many	TGTGCCAGCAGCTTATTTAACAGCCCTAATTCACCCCTCCACTTT	CASSLFNSPNSPLHF
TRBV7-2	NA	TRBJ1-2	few	TGTGCCAGCAGCCAAGGCGGAAGCTATGGCTACACCTTC	CASSQGGSYGYTF
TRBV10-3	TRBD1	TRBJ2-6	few	TGTGCCACCTCGGGGACAGCAACAGGGGCCAACGTCCTGACTTTC	CATSGTATGANVLTF
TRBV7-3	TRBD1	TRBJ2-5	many	TGTGCCAGCAGCTTGGGACAGTCGACGGAGACCCAGTACTTC	CASSLGQSTETQYF
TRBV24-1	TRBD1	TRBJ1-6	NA	TGTGCCACCAGTGGGACAGGGGGTGGCTCACCCCTCCACTTT	CATSGTGGGSPLHF
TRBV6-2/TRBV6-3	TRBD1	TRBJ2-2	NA	TGTGCCAGCAGCCACCCCGGACAGGGACACCACGGGGAGCTGTTTTTT	CASSHPGQGHHGELFF
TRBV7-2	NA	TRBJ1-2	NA	TGTGCCAGCAGCCGTCACTTGACGGGATATGGCTACACCTTC	CASSRHLTGYGYTF
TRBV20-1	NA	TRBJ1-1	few	TGCAGTGCTAGAGATCCGATAATGGGGGACACTGAAGCTTTCTTT	CSARDPIMGDTEAFF
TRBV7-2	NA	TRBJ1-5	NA	TGTGCCAGCAGCTTAGTTCTGGGGTTGGGGCAGCCCCAGCATTTT	CASSLVLGLGQPQHF
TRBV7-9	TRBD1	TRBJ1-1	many	TGTGCCAGCAGCTTAGGGGACAGGCCCAACACTGAAGCTTTCTTT	CASSLGDRPNTEAFF
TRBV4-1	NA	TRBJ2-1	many	TGCGCCAGCAGCCCGGGACTCCTGGGCAATGAGCAGTTCTTC	CASSPGLLGNEQFF
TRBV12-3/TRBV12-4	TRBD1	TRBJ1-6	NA	TGTGCCAGCAGTTTCAGGGGGGAATCACCCCTCCACTTT	CASSFRGESPLHF
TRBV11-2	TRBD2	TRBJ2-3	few	TGTGCCAGCAGCTGGGGTACTAGCGGGGCGACAGATACGCAGTATTTT	CASSWGTSGATDTQYF
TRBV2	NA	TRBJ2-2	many	TGTGCCATCGCCGGGACTTCGAACACCGGGGAGCTGTTTTTT	CAIAGTSNTGELFF
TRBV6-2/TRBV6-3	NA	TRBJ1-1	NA	TGTGCCAGCAGAGGAAACAGGAAGGCGGACACTGAAGCTTTCTTT	CASRGNRKADTEAFF
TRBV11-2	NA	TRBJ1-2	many	TGTGCCAGCAGCTTAGATCGGTTGGGTGGCTACACCTTC	CASSLDRLGGYTF
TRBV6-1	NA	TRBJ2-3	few	TGTGCCAGCAGTAACCGGGCGCAGTATTTT	CASSNRAQYF
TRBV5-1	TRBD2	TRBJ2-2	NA	TGCGCCAGCAGCATCCTAGCGGGGGCCTTAAACACCGGGGAGCTGTTTTTT	CASSILAGALNTGELFF